The T cell receptor beta chain under discussion was sequenced for a study of blood T cell repertoires in COVID-19. Background on the study: Whether acute or convalescent, the COVID-19 samples came from the United States, Italy and Spain. T cells, B-cell-depleted T cells, or PBMCs provided the cDNA or gDNA that served as material.

Source study methods: Cell counts per sample came from amplifying reference gene primers. The repertoire was sequenced with immunoSEQ multiplex PCR; TCRdb's copy has only in-frame clones and lacks some. The DNA gave D and trimming, while V, J and clone size come from that table. This table has just under 150,000 clones, roughly 87% appearing once. V gave up 3 bases and J gave up 8 bases; unmatched junction bases: 11. This CDR3 is 17 amino acids long. Germline lookup yields CDR1 KGHDR and CDR2 SFDVKD. This clone occurred once. Sequences were obtained from peripheral blood. This clonotype originated in a woman aged 45-65 years with acute or convalescent COVID-19. The J gene is TRBJ2-1, the V gene TRBV24-1; 11 nucleotides line up with TRBD2. This chain's CDR3 is CATSDMGLAESGDEQFF. CDR3 in DNA: TGTGCCACCAGTGATATGGGACTAGCGGAGTCGGGCGATGAGCAGTTCTTC.